This TCR beta chain appears in the sequencing data of a study of blood T cell repertoires in COVID-19. Study context: COVID-19 samples, acute and convalescent, were from the United States, Italy and Spain.

Study processing details: Amplification with reference gene primers provided the estimates of nucleated cell counts. TCRdb's copy holds only in-frame clones and misses some; the assay was immunoSEQ multiplex PCR. V and J calls and clone size are copied from that table; D and trimming were computed from the DNA. The sample holds about 56,000 clones, roughly 80% seen once. The CDR3 contains 14 residues. With 5 bases removed from V and 4 bases from J, the gap between germline ends came to 15 bases. Looked up from germline, CDR1 is SGHTA and CDR2 is FQGNSA. The sequence was obtained from a woman of 80 years or more with acute or convalescent COVID-19. The rearrangement links TRBV7-2 to TRBJ2-7, with D possibly being TRBD2 (5 bases). What was sequenced was peripheral blood. DNA for the CDR3: TGTGCCAGCAGCCCTCCGGGTGGGGAGTACGAGCAGTACTTC. This translates into CASSPPGGEYEQYF.